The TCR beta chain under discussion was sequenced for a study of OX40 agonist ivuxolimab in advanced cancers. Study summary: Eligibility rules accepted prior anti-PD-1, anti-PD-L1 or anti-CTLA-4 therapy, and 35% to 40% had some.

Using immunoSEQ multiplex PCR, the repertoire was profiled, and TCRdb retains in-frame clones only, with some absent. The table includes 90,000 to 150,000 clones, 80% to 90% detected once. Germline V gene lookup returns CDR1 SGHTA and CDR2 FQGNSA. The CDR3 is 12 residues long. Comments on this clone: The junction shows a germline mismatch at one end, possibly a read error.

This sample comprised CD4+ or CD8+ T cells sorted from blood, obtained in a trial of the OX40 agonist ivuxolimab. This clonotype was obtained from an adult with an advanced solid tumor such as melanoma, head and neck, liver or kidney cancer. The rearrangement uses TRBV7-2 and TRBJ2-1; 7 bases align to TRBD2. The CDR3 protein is CASSDTRDGGIF. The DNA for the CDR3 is TGTGCCAGCAGCGATACCCGGGACGGGGGGATCTTC.